This T cell receptor beta chain was captured in a study of blood T cells in healthy people across ages. Germline V CDR1 and CDR2: SEHNR, FQNEAQ (reference sequence). V was pared by 4 bases and J by 8 bases, with 9 bases between. There are 12 residues in the CDR3. It was with a sample-barcoded 5' primer and a J-beta primer mix that a second PCR of roughly 7 to 12 cycles was run. In TCRdb, the 5' RACE reads were re-called with MiXCR into one record per CDR3 protein. The data show roughly 800,000 distinct CDR3 sequences, with roughly 60% seen just once and approximately 20% held by the top ten. This clonotype was observed a few times.

The sequence came from a man aged 25 to 40 in good health. Sequencing was done on a sample of blood. The chain links TRBV7-9 to TRBJ2-1; D gene ambiguous. The CDR3 sequence is CASSWGRDEQFF. CDR3 nucleotide sequence: TGTGCCAGCAGCTGGGGTAGGGATGAGCAGTTCTTC.